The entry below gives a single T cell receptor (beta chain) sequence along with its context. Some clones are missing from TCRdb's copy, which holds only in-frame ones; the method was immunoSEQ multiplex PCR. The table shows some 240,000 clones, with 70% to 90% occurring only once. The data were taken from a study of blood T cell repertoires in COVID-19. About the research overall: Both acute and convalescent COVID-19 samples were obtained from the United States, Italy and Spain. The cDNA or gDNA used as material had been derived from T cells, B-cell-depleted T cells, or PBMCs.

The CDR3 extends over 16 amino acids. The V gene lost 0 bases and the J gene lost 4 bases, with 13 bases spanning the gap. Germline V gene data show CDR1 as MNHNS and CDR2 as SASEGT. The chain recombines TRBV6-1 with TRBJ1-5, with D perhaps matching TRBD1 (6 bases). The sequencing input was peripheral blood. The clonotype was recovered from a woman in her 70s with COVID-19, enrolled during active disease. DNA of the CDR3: TGTGCCAGCAGTGAAGCGCTACGGACAGAGAATCAGCCCCAGCATTTT. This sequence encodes CASSEALRTENQPQHF.